The next 25 T cell receptor beta chains were all read from a single sample in a study of shared clonotypes between healthy human individuals. TCRdb's copy holds only in-frame clones and misses some; the assay was immunoSEQ multiplex PCR. The repertoire consists of roughly 400,000 clones, with about 96% occurring once and the leading ten covering approximately 0.3%. Sequencing was done on a sample of memory CD8+ T cells sorted from blood. Subset given: CD45RO+ cells pooled with CCR7-negative TemRA cells. The source is a man younger than 40 in good health.

This sequence joins TRBV19 and TRBJ1-2; D remains ambiguous. Germline CDR1 is LNHDA and CDR2 is SQIVND (reference sequence). Trimming took off 4 bases at V and 0 bases at J, with 6 bases between the two ends. This CDR3 has 13 residues. The chain's CDR3 is CASSRHPNYGYTF. The DNA of the CDR3 is TGTGCCAGTAGTAGGCACCCTAACTATGGCTACACCTTC.

V usage is TRBV28 and J usage is TRBJ1-2; D is unclear. CDR3 length: 13 amino acids. V lost 6 bases to trimming and J lost 8 bases, with 16 bases between them. The germline gives CDR1 MDHEN, CDR2 SYDVKM. For the CDR3, the DNA is TGTGCCAGCAGCTTCCGAAGTTCCCTCGGCTACACCTTC. Encoded protein: CASSFRSSLGYTF.

This clone has a single count. The chain employs TRBV6-6 and TRBJ1-5, with D uncertain. CDR3 length: 14 amino acids. Germline CDR1 reads MNHNY; CDR2 reads SVGAGI (reference sequence). The V gene lost 2 bases and the J gene lost 2 bases, with 7 bases spanning the gap. CDR3 amino acids: CASSYGWGNQPQHF. CDR3 coding DNA: TGTGCCAGCAGTTACGGGTGGGGCAATCAGCCCCAGCATTTT.

This chain links TRBV7-2 with TRBJ2-3; the D is unclear. CDR1 and CDR2 from the germline V gene are SGHTA and FQGNSA. The V end was cut by 1 base, the J end by 0 bases, with 8 bases between. This CDR3 is 15 amino acids long. Here the CDR3 DNA reads TGTGCCAGCAGCTTAGGGGATTTTAGCACAGATACGCAGTATTTT. Translation gives CASSLGDFSTDTQYF.

The rearrangement joins TRBV9 to TRBJ2-1; 12 bases map to TRBD2. The CDR3 has 15 amino acids. The germline V gene encodes CDR1 SGDLS and CDR2 YYNGEE. Trimming at V came to 0 bases and at J to 9 bases, leaving 4 bases not matched to a gene. CDR3 residues: CASSVGSSGRAEQFF. As DNA, the CDR3 is TGTGCCAGCAGCGTAGGCTCTAGCGGGAGGGCTGAGCAGTTCTTC.

V and J are TRBV9 and TRBJ1-3; D not certain. The V end was cut by 2 bases, the J end by 1 base, with 7 bases between. The CDR3 totals 14 residues. In germline, CDR1 is SGDLS, CDR2 YYNGEE. The CDR3 spells CASSVEESGNTIYF. CDR3 DNA: TGTGCCAGCAGCGTGGAGGAGTCTGGAAACACCATATATTTT.

This chain joins TRBV28 and TRBJ2-5, with no clear D. Trimming removed 5 bases at V and 4 bases at J, with 11 bases between. This CDR3 region has 13 residues. Germline CDR1 is MDHEN and CDR2 is SYDVKM. The CDR3: CASSRPHGETQYF. The CDR3 coding sequence is TGTGCCAGCAGTCGGCCACACGGAGAGACCCAGTACTTC.

This chain joins TRBV5-4 and TRBJ2-1; no definite D call. V lost 5 bases to trimming and J lost 5 bases, with 8 bases between them. The V gene's germline CDR1 is SGHNT and CDR2 YYREEE (reference sequence). This CDR3 is 12 amino acids long. CDR3 nucleotides: TGTGCCAGCAGTAGAGCTAACAATGAGCAGTTCTTC. Its translation: CASSRANNEQFF.

The V and J genes are TRBV9 and TRBJ1-1; 7 positions match TRBD1. Germline values: CDR1 SGDLS, CDR2 YYNGEE. This CDR3 contains 16 residues. Trimming at V came to 4 bases and at J to 4 bases, leaving 13 bases not matched to a gene. The CDR3 coding sequence is TGTGCCAGCAGCTCAACTGGACAGGCTAGGGGCACTGAAGCTTTCTTT. Protein: CASSSTGQARGTEAFF.

This clone was found once. The chain employs TRBV5-4 and TRBJ2-2, with D unclear. This CDR3 is built from 14 residues. Deletions cut 0 bases from V and 2 bases from J, with 5 bases between. The germline V gene encodes CDR1 SGHNT and CDR2 YYREEE (reference sequence). DNA for the CDR3: TGTGCCAGCAGCTTGGGGGGAAACACCGGGGAGCTGTTTTTT. It is translated as CASSLGGNTGELFF.

The chain combines TRBV28 with TRBJ2-6; TRBD1 aligns across 10 bases. Germline trimming cut 4 bases from V and 0 bases from J; bases unmatched to any gene: 0. CDR3 length: 16 residues. Germline V gives CDR1 MDHEN, CDR2 SYDVKM. This chain's CDR3 is CASSWTGGSGANVLTF. The CDR3, as DNA: TGTGCCAGCAGTTGGACAGGGGGCTCTGGGGCCAACGTCCTGACTTTC.

This clone was counted a single time. V gene TRBV29-1 combines with J gene TRBJ2-3, with 9 bases matching TRBD2. Per the germline V gene, CDR1 is SQVTM and CDR2 is ANQGSEA. CDR3 length equals 15 residues. Trimming cost V 7 bases and J 2 bases; bases outside gene matches: 10. CDR3 nucleotides: TGCAGCGCCCTCCGACTAGCGGAAACCACAGATACGCAGTATTTT. Residues: CSALRLAETTDTQYF.

This rearrangement joins TRBV10-3 to TRBJ2-5; D is possibly TRBD2 (5 bases). In germline, CDR1 is ENHRY, CDR2 SYGVKD. The germline V and J ends were trimmed by 4 bases and 5 bases, with 8 bases remaining between them. CDR3 length: 12 amino acids. CDR3 DNA: TGTGCCATCAGTGCCTCGGGGGAGACCCAGTACTTC. It codes for CAISASGETQYF.

Only one count was recorded for this clone. The chain is built from TRBV6-5 and TRBJ2-7; no definite D call. This CDR3 comprises 11 residues. The germline CDR1 and CDR2 sequences are MNHEY and SVGAGI. The ends were cut back, 6 bases at V and 2 bases at J, with 5 bases in the middle. CDR3 amino acids: CASSNTYEQYF. DNA for the CDR3: TGTGCCAGCAGCAACACCTACGAGCAGTACTTC.

The chain couples TRBV27 to TRBJ2-3; tentative D call: TRBD1 (6 bases). V lost 8 bases to trimming and J lost 0 bases, with 9 bases between them. The CDR3 covers 13 residues. CDR1 is MNHEY and CDR2 is SMNVEV in the germline V gene (reference sequence). As DNA, the CDR3 is TGTGCCAGCGGGACATGGAGCACAGATACGCAGTATTTT. Residues: CASGTWSTDTQYF.

The chain combines TRBV18 with TRBJ2-3; TRBD1 matches 7 bases. Germline V gives CDR1 KGHSH, CDR2 LQKENI. Trimming cost V 0 bases and J 1 base; bases outside gene matches: 1. There are 15 residues in the CDR3. CDR3 region: CASSPPDRGTDTQYF. The CDR3 DNA sequence: TGTGCCAGCTCACCACCTGACAGGGGCACAGATACGCAGTATTTT.

In its sample, this clone was seen a few times. The chain is built from TRBV20-1 and TRBJ2-7; D gene uncertain. The CDR3 consists of 10 residues. Germline-derived CDR1 and CDR2 are DFQATT and SNEGSKA (reference sequence). Trimming pared 3 bases from V and 5 bases from J, leaving 5 bases between. CDR3 amino acids: CSASRDEQYF. The DNA for the CDR3 is TGCAGTGCTAGTCGGGACGAGCAGTACTTC.

The rearrangement links TRBV9 to TRBJ2-1; D is unclear. The CDR3 runs to 15 residues. Germline V gene lookup returns CDR1 SGDLS and CDR2 YYNGEE. Trimming pared 1 base from V and 8 bases from J, leaving 16 bases between. This CDR3 reads CASSVRPTFGDEQFF. CDR3 sequence (DNA): TGTGCCAGCAGCGTACGGCCGACCTTTGGCGATGAGCAGTTCTTC.

This chain joins TRBV4-2 and TRBJ2-1; maybe TRBD2 (5 bases). Germline V lookup: CDR1 LGHNA, CDR2 YNFKEQ. The V end was cut by 1 base, the J end by 5 bases, with 27 bases between. The CDR3 is made up of 20 amino acids. The DNA of the CDR3 is TGTGCCAGCAGCCAAGTAGCCAAGGCTAGCCCCTTGAAAGGCAACAATGAGCAGTTCTTC. Translated: CASSQVAKASPLKGNNEQFF.

J is TRBJ2-1 and V is TRBV4-1, with D unclear. CDR1 and CDR2 from the germline V gene are MGHRA and YSYEKL. The germline V and J ends were trimmed by 1 base and 0 bases, with 7 bases remaining between them. There are 15 residues in the CDR3. The CDR3 spells CASSQVSSSYNEQFF. CDR3 coding DNA: TGCGCCAGCAGCCAAGTCTCGAGCTCCTACAATGAGCAGTTCTTC.

CDR3 DNA: TGTGCCAGCAGTCTCATTAGCGGGGCCACCTACAATGAGCAGTTCTTC. This encodes CASSLISGATYNEQFF. This chain links TRBV28 with TRBJ2-1, with 8 bases that match TRBD2. The germline V gene has CDR1 MDHEN and CDR2 SYDVKM. Trimming removed 5 bases from V and 2 bases from J; junction bases left unmatched: 8. The CDR3 spans 16 residues. The complete variable domain, with remaining parts taken from reference TRBV28 and TRBJ2-1, reads DVKVTQSSRYLVKRTGEKVFLECVQDMDHENMFWYRQDPGLGLRLIYFSYDVKMKEKGDIPEGYSVSREKKERFSLILESASTNQTSMYLCASSLISGATYNEQFFGPGTRLTVL.

The V call is TRBV7-9, the J call TRBJ2-2; tentatively, D is TRBD1 (5 bases). V lost 1 base, J lost 6 bases, and 15 bases lay in between. The CDR3 totals 16 residues. The germline gives CDR1 SEHNR, CDR2 FQNEAQ (reference sequence). The CDR3 spells CASSLEGYGEAGELFF. The CDR3 nucleotides are TGTGCCAGCAGCTTAGAGGGGTACGGTGAGGCCGGGGAGCTGTTTTTT. Together with reference TRBV7-9 and TRBJ2-2, the CDR3 gives the full variable domain: DTGVSQNPRHKITKRGQNVTFRCDPISEHNRLYWYRQTLGQGPEFLTYFQNEAQLEKSRLLSDRFSAERPKGSFSTLEIQRTEQGDSAMYLCASSLEGYGEAGELFFGEGSRLTVL.

V gene TRBV6-1 combines with J gene TRBJ2-7; perhaps TRBD2 as D (7 bases). Germline V gene sequence: CDR1 MNHNS, CDR2 SASEGT. Trimming removed 7 bases at V and 2 bases at J, with 15 bases between. The CDR3 spans 14 residues. The DNA of the CDR3 is TGTGCCAGCAAAAGCTCGGGGGGCGCCTACGAGCAGTACTTC. It codes for CASKSSGGAYEQYF.

J is TRBJ2-1 and V is TRBV30; 7 bases map to TRBD2. The CDR3 is 16 residues long. Germline loops: CDR1 GTSNPN, CDR2 SVGIG (reference sequence). With V trimmed by 2 bases and J by 0 bases, 7 bases remained unmatched. The CDR3 reads CAWSPVGRDSYNEQFF. DNA of the CDR3: TGTGCCTGGAGTCCGGTGGGGAGGGACTCCTACAATGAGCAGTTCTTC.

This chain joins TRBV28 and TRBJ2-2; TRBD2 aligns across 12 bases. The J segment lost 0 bases and the V segment lost 2 bases, leaving 4 bases of the junction unmatched. Germline V gene lookup returns CDR1 MDHEN and CDR2 SYDVKM. The CDR3 extends over 18 amino acids. CDR3 DNA sequence: TGTGCCAGCAGTTTAGCTAGCGGGAGGGCGACGAACACCGGGGAGCTGTTTTTT. It yields the protein CASSLASGRATNTGELFF. Full variable domain (outside the CDR3, taken from reference TRBV28 and TRBJ2-2): DVKVTQSSRYLVKRTGEKVFLECVQDMDHENMFWYRQDPGLGLRLIYFSYDVKMKEKGDIPEGYSVSREKKERFSLILESASTNQTSMYLCASSLASGRATNTGELFFGEGSRLTVL.